What follows is one TCR beta chain and its context. Its antigen remains undetermined. Nothing much larger sits one base from this clone, and base qualities are not available. The data derive from a study of T cell changes during pregnancy in multiple sclerosis (dated by TCRdb to the late 2010s). As for the study more broadly: The study looked at changes in the T cell repertoire across pregnancy in women with multiple sclerosis.

V and J lose 4 bases and 1 base, and a span of 7 bases separates them. The CDR3 measures 13 amino acids from cysteine to phenylalanine. Just the 39-base CDR3 DNA is kept, in frame starting at base 1. CDR1 and CDR2 (SEHNR, FQNEAQ) derive from the germline V gene (reference sequence). The protocol used for the library was the immunoSEQ multiplex PCR assay. In its TCRdb copy, this immuneACCESS table keeps in-frame sequences only and misses some clones. Where compared with another copy, unresolved V genes explain less than half of these, and the others have no known cause. The sample contains tens of thousands of clones, 94% of them found a single time. 0.8% to 1% of the sample belongs to the ten largest clones.

Recombination joined TRBV7-9 with TRBJ1-1; a tentative D call is TRBD1 (5 bases match). The material sequenced was peripheral blood, taken in the second trimester of pregnancy. The origin of this receptor is a female donor in good health, enrolled as a control in a pregnancy study. The nucleotide sequence is TGTGCCAGCAGCTCACAGGCGAACACTGAAGCTTTCTTT. This gives the protein CASSSQANTEAFF.